The 7 T cell receptor beta chains listed next were all sequenced from one sample in a study of blood T cell repertoires in COVID-19. The assay was immunoSEQ multiplex PCR, and TCRdb's table has in-frame clones only and misses some. The repertoire holds some 100,000 clones, with 85% as singletons. The sample was peripheral blood. Receptor source: a woman in her 70s with active or convalescent COVID-19.

The chain recombines TRBV27 with TRBJ1-1; 7 nucleotides match TRBD1. The V gene's germline CDR1 is MNHEY and CDR2 SMNVEV (reference sequence). There are 16 residues in the CDR3. Losses at the gene ends were 4 bases for V and 6 bases for J; bases not matched to a gene: 14. As DNA, the CDR3 is TGTGCCAGCAGTTCCCGACAGGGCCCCCCCCAATCTGAAGCTTTCTTT. Protein: CASSSRQGPPQSEAFF.

The chain couples TRBV10-3 to TRBJ1-4, with TRBD1 identical over 7 bases. CDR1 and CDR2 (germline): ENHRY, SYGVKD. This CDR3 has 17 amino acids. V was clipped by 5 bases and J by 4 bases; unmatched bases: 13. The CDR3 loop is CAISPRDRLIRNEKLFF. CDR3 sequence (DNA): TGTGCCATCAGTCCTAGGGACAGATTAATACGTAATGAAAAACTGTTTTTT.

The rearrangement uses TRBV2 and TRBJ1-1; 9 nucleotides agree with TRBD1. The CDR3 spans 14 residues. The junction had 10 bases not matched to a gene; V was cut back by 7 bases and J by 7 bases. Per the germline V gene, CDR1 is SNHLY and CDR2 is FYNNEI. CDR3 sequence (DNA): TGTGCCAGCAACACCGGGACAGGGTGGATTGAAGCTTTCTTT. The encoded protein is CASNTGTGWIEAFF.

J is TRBJ1-2 and V is TRBV6-5; TRBD1 aligns across 12 bases. Losses at the gene ends were 7 bases for V and 8 bases for J; bases not matched to a gene: 11. Germline-derived CDR1 and CDR2 are MNHEY and SVGAGI. CDR3 size: 15 residues. CDR3 coding DNA: TGTGCCAGCACGGGGGGACAGGGGGCAAGTTGGGGCTACACCTTC. Its translation: CASTGGQGASWGYTF.

J is TRBJ2-7 and V is TRBV13, with D hard to call. This CDR3 spans 14 amino acids. The germline V gene has CDR1 PRHDT and CDR2 FYEKMQ (reference sequence). Between the trimmed V and J ends, which lost 0 bases and 2 bases, there was a span of 8 bases. As DNA, the CDR3 is TGTGCCAGCAGCTTAGGGGCAGACACCTACGAGCAGTACTTC. Protein product: CASSLGADTYEQYF.

In its sample, this clone ranks as large (0.1 to 1%). The V call is TRBV6-2 or TRBV6-3, the J call TRBJ1-2; D is unclear. Germline CDR1 is MNHEY and CDR2 is SVGEGT. Trimming shortened V by 2 bases and J by 4 bases, and 20 bases separated the two germline ends. This CDR3 has 17 amino acids. The chain's CDR3 is CASSYDPVSGFIYGYTF. Here the CDR3 DNA reads TGTGCCAGCAGTTACGATCCGGTTTCCGGGTTTATCTATGGCTACACCTTC.

V and J are TRBV15 and TRBJ2-7; 9 positions agree with TRBD1. CDR1 is LNHNV and CDR2 is YYDKDF in the germline V gene (reference sequence). The junction had 3 bases not matched to a gene; V was cut back by 1 base and J by 2 bases. CDR3 size: 15 residues. For the CDR3, the DNA is TGTGCCACCAGCAGAGGCGGGACAGGGACCTACGAGCAGTACTTC. Its protein is CATSRGGTGTYEQYF.